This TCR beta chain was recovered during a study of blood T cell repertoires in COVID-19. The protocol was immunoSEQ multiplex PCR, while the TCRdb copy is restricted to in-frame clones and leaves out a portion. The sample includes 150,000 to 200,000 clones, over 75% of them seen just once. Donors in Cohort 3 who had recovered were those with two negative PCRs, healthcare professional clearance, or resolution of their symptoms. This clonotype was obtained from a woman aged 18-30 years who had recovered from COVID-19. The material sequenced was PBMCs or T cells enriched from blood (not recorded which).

CDR3 coding DNA: TGTGCCAGCAGCTCCCTAGCGGTCAGGTCCTACGAGCAGTACTTC. Its protein is CASSSLAVRSYEQYF. The chain is built from TRBV7-9 and TRBJ2-7, with 7 bases matching TRBD2. The trim removed 4 bases at V and 1 base at J, leaving 7 bases unmatched. Germline values: CDR1 SEHNR, CDR2 FQNEAQ (reference sequence). This CDR3 is built from 15 residues.